One and the same sample provided the 30 T cell receptor beta chains below, sequenced in a study of blood T cell repertoires in COVID-19. Only in-frame clones appear in the TCRdb table, and some are missing; sequencing was by immunoSEQ multiplex PCR. The sample carries under 250,000 clones, about 88% recorded once. Sequencing input: peripheral blood. The receptors derive from a man in his fifties or sixties with COVID-19, enrolled during active disease.

This clone was seen just once. The chain is built from TRBV3-1 (or the pseudogene TRBV3-2) and TRBJ2-7; D perhaps matches TRBD1 (6 bases). The CDR3 is made up of 15 amino acids. The V gene's germline CDR1 is LGHDT and CDR2 YNNKEL (reference sequence). The V and J ends lost 2 bases and 4 bases respectively, with 15 bases between them. The CDR3 sequence: CASSQNTGNPYEQYF. CDR3 sequence (DNA): TGTGCCAGCAGCCAAAATACAGGGAATCCGTACGAGCAGTACTTC.

This clone showed up just a few times. The chain recombines TRBV2 with TRBJ2-5; TRBD2 is a possible D gene (5 bases). The V gene's germline CDR1 is SNHLY and CDR2 FYNNEI. The ends were cut back, 3 bases at V and 3 bases at J, with 11 bases in the middle. CDR3 length: 14 amino acids. The CDR3 region has the DNA TGTGCCAGCAGTGATGGGCGGGTTAAAGAGACCCAGTACTTC. Its protein is CASSDGRVKETQYF.

This chain connects TRBV7-8 to TRBJ2-7; D might be TRBD1 (5 bases). Germline V gene data show CDR1 as SGHVS and CDR2 as FQNEAQ. This CDR3 spans 12 amino acids. Deletions cut 6 bases from V and 0 bases from J, with 6 bases between. The CDR3 nucleotides are TGTGCCAGCAGGGACAACTCCTACGAGCAGTACTTC. Translating it yields CASRDNSYEQYF.

The gene calls are TRBV5-6 and TRBJ2-7; 11 bases line up with TRBD2. V lost 4 bases and J lost 4; bases outside the gene matches: 13. The CDR3 is 17 amino acids. Germline V lookup: CDR1 SGHDT, CDR2 YYEEEE. The CDR3 loop is CASSRRSGGAHAYEQYF. CDR3 DNA sequence: TGTGCCAGCAGCAGACGTAGCGGGGGGGCCCACGCTTACGAGCAGTACTTC.

The chain couples TRBV3-1 (or the pseudogene TRBV3-2) to TRBJ2-4; D uncertain. V was cut by 2 bases and J by 0 bases, with 8 bases left in between. The CDR3 runs to 15 residues. Germline V gives CDR1 LGHDT, CDR2 YNNKEL (reference sequence). In nucleotides, the CDR3 is TGTGCCAGCAGCCAAACTCCCGGAGCCAAAAACATTCAGTACTTC. It yields the protein CASSQTPGAKNIQYF.

This chain joins TRBV7-9 and TRBJ2-5; 9 nucleotides agree with TRBD1. The J segment lost 5 bases and the V segment lost 5 bases, leaving 6 bases of the junction unmatched. Germline V gives CDR1 SEHNR, CDR2 FQNEAQ (reference sequence). The CDR3 extends over 14 amino acids. The CDR3 DNA follows: TGTGCCAGCAGCGCCTGGGACAGGGAGGAGACCCAGTACTTC. Amino acids: CASSAWDREETQYF.

This chain joins TRBV5-4 and TRBJ2-7; D possibly corresponds to TRBD1 (6 bases). CDR1 and CDR2 from the germline V gene are SGHNT and YYREEE (reference sequence). The length of the CDR3 is 14 residues. Trimming left V 0 bases short and J 2 bases short, with 9 bases between. CDR3 region: CASSLGDTTYEQYF. For the CDR3, the DNA is TGTGCCAGCAGCTTGGGGGACACCACCTACGAGCAGTACTTC.

This chain links TRBV5-6 with TRBJ1-1, with 10 positions matching TRBD1. Per germline, CDR1 SGHDT and CDR2 YYEEEE. The CDR3 runs to 15 residues. V dropped 4 bases and J dropped 4; count of bases not matched to a gene: 7. CDR3 bases: TGTGCCAGCAGCATAGGACAGGGGGTGGGCACTGAAGCTTTCTTT. This codes for CASSIGQGVGTEAFF.

The genes are TRBV6-5 and TRBJ1-4, with TRBD1 matching 7 bases. This CDR3 has 11 amino acids. Looked up from germline, CDR1 is MNHEY and CDR2 is SVGAGI. The V gene end was trimmed by 7 bases and the J gene end by 8 bases; junction bases not matched to a gene: 1. The CDR3 region is CASKTGEKLFF. CDR3 DNA: TGTGCCAGCAAGACAGGGGAAAAACTGTTTTTT.

V gene TRBV7-9 combines with J gene TRBJ2-7, with a possible D match to TRBD1 (6 bases). The CDR3 contains 15 residues. Germline loops: CDR1 SEHNR, CDR2 FQNEAQ (reference sequence). Trimming removed 5 bases from V and 7 bases from J, with 21 bases in between. Here the CDR3 reads CASSPTKNRGSEQYF. CDR3 bases: TGTGCCAGCAGCCCCACCAAGAATAGGGGGAGTGAGCAGTACTTC. The full variable domain, with the rest looked up from reference TRBV7-9 and TRBJ2-7, is DTGVSQNPRHKITKRGQNVTFRCDPISEHNRLYWYRQTLGQGPEFLTYFQNEAQLEKSRLLSDRFSAERPKGSFSTLEIQRTEQGDSAMYLCASSPTKNRGSEQYFGPGTRLTVT.

The rearrangement uses TRBV7-2 and TRBJ2-1, with 10 positions matching TRBD2. In germline, CDR1 is SGHTA, CDR2 FQGNSA. The CDR3 has 17 amino acids. V trimming: 1 base; J trimming: 2 bases; junction bases outside the gene matches: 5. The CDR3 here is CASSLVVAGGPYNEQFF. For the CDR3, the DNA is TGTGCCAGCAGCTTAGTGGTAGCGGGGGGTCCCTACAATGAGCAGTTCTTC.

The chain is built from TRBV12-3 or TRBV12-4 and TRBJ1-5; tentative D call: TRBD1 (5 bases). This CDR3 is 13 amino acids long. The V gene lost 5 bases and the J gene lost 4 bases, with 9 bases spanning the gap. Written as DNA, the CDR3 is TGTGCCAGCAGTGTACAGGTTAATCAGCCCCAGCATTTT. Amino acids: CASSVQVNQPQHF.

The CDR3, as DNA: TGTGCCAGCAGCACTGGCGGCAGCACAGATACGCAGTATTTT. It codes for CASSTGGSTDTQYF. The V gene is TRBV9, the J gene TRBJ2-3, with D unclear. The germline gives CDR1 SGDLS, CDR2 YYNGEE. V was pared by 4 bases and J by 0 bases, with 9 bases between. There are 14 residues in the CDR3.

The rearrangement links TRBV12-3 or TRBV12-4 to TRBJ2-2; D ambiguous. The V end lost 6 bases, the J end lost 10 bases, and 15 bases lay between the germline ends. This CDR3 region has 13 residues. Here the CDR3 DNA reads TGTGCCAGCAGCAGCCTAGGTCTAGTGGAGCTGTTTTTT. It codes for CASSSLGLVELFF.

The V and J genes are TRBV27 and TRBJ2-7; weak D call: TRBD1 (6 bases). The V gene lost 8 bases and the J gene lost 6 bases, with 29 bases spanning the gap. The CDR3 spans 17 residues. Germline loops: CDR1 MNHEY, CDR2 SMNVEV (reference sequence). The CDR3 DNA sequence: TGTGCCAGCGGACCCTGGGTGATGGGGGCGCGTGTATCCGAGCAGTACTTC. Protein product: CASGPWVMGARVSEQYF.

This chain uses TRBV19 with TRBJ1-1; 8 bases agree with TRBD1. Germline lookup yields CDR1 LNHDA and CDR2 SQIVND (reference sequence). CDR3 size: 15 residues. The J segment lost 3 bases and the V segment lost 2 bases, leaving 5 bases of the junction unmatched. In DNA form, the CDR3 reads TGTGCCAGTAGTATACCTGGACAGGGAGACACTGAAGCTTTCTTT. It is translated as CASSIPGQGDTEAFF.

The chain carries TRBV7-2 and TRBJ2-7; 12 bases agree with TRBD2. V was clipped by 5 bases and J by 4 bases; unmatched bases: 3. From germline, CDR1 is SGHTA and CDR2 FQGNSA. This CDR3 comprises 14 residues. The CDR3 DNA reads TGTGCCAGCAGCGTGACTAGCGGGAGTTACGAGCAGTACTTC. Translating it yields CASSVTSGSYEQYF.

The chain combines TRBV10-3 with TRBJ1-2; 9 bases are a match to TRBD1. This CDR3 has 13 amino acids. Per germline, CDR1 ENHRY and CDR2 SYGVKD. V gave up 11 bases and J gave up 3 bases; unmatched junction bases: 7. The CDR3 DNA sequence: TGTGCCGCCTCGGGACAGGGAGACTATGGCTACACCTTC. Translation: CAASGQGDYGYTF.

In regard to this clone: This specimen includes other DNA sequences encoding the same CDR3. The J gene is TRBJ2-7, the V gene TRBV24-1; 7 nucleotides match TRBD1. The CDR3 runs 14 residues. Germline trimming cut 3 bases from V and 4 bases from J; bases unmatched to any gene: 5. Germline CDR1 and CDR2: KGHDR and SFDVKD. CDR3 DNA: TGTGCCACCAGTGATCCTGACAGGGCATACGAGCAGTACTTC. This encodes CATSDPDRAYEQYF.

The genes are TRBV5-8 and TRBJ2-3; TRBD2 agrees at 11 bases. The V and J ends lost 4 bases and 2 bases, in that order; junction bases with no gene match: 9. The CDR3 loop spans 17 amino acids. Germline V gene lookup returns CDR1 SGHTS and CDR2 YDEGEE. CDR3: CASSSLVLAGATDTQYF. CDR3 in DNA: TGTGCCAGCAGCAGCTTGGTACTAGCGGGGGCCACAGATACGCAGTATTTT. The full variable domain, rest sourced from reference TRBV5-8 and TRBJ2-3, is EAGVTQSPTHLIKTRGQQATLRCSPISGHTSVYWYQQALGLGLQFLLWYDEGEERNRGNFPPRFSGRQFPNYSSELNVNALELEDSALYLCASSSLVLAGATDTQYFGPGTRLTVL.

This clone was picked up one time. The chain combines TRBV27 with TRBJ2-5; TRBD2 matches at 8 bases. The V gene's germline CDR1 is MNHEY and CDR2 SMNVEV (reference sequence). J lost 7 bases, V lost 1 base, and 17 bases had no gene match. The CDR3 sequence is 18 residues long. CDR3 sequence: CASSLFAVGGGGPRTQYF. CDR3 coding DNA: TGTGCCAGCAGTTTATTCGCGGTCGGAGGCGGGGGGCCCAGGACCCAGTACTTC.

The CDR3 loop is CAISEGTSGTNNEQFF. For the CDR3, the DNA is TGTGCCATCAGTGAAGGGACTAGCGGGACAAATAATGAGCAGTTCTTC. The V gene is TRBV10-3, the J gene TRBJ2-1; 13 bases line up with TRBD2. The germline V gene has CDR1 ENHRY and CDR2 SYGVKD. The V gene end was trimmed by 3 bases and the J gene end by 7 bases; junction bases not matched to a gene: 6. The CDR3 has 16 residues.

The rearrangement links TRBV21-1 to TRBJ1-4. TRBV21-1 constitutes a pseudogene. This CDR3 is 11 amino acids long. CDR3 residues: CASSLNEKLFF. The CDR3 DNA reads as TGTGCCAGCAGCCTTAATGAAAAACTGTTTTTT.

This chain joins TRBV18 and TRBJ1-4; TRBD1 matches at 7 bases. V shed 3 bases, J shed 1 base, and the junction held 2 bases outside the gene matches. The CDR3 runs to 15 residues. Germline CDR1 reads KGHSH; CDR2 reads LQKENI. The CDR3, as DNA: TGTGCCAGCTCACCCGACAGGGTAACTAATGAAAAACTGTTTTTT. Its protein product is CASSPDRVTNEKLFF. Together with reference TRBV18 and TRBJ1-4, the CDR3 gives the full variable domain: NAGVMQNPRHLVRRRGQEARLRCSPMKGHSHVYWYRQLPEEGLKFMVYLQKENIIDESGMPKERFSAEFPKEGPSILRIQQVVRGDSAAYFCASSPDRVTNEKLFFGSGTQLSVL.

As regards this clone: One end of the junction varies from germline; a read error may be responsible. The chain is built from TRBV7-7 and TRBJ2-5; the match to TRBD2 covers 13 bases. The CDR3 is made up of 16 amino acids. CDR1 is SSHAT, CDR2 FNYEAQ, per germline (reference sequence). In DNA form, the CDR3 reads TGTGCTAGCAGCTTAGAAGGGACTAGCGGGGCGGAGACCCAGTACTTC. This gives the protein CASSLEGTSGAETQYF.

This clone was detected only a few times. The V and J genes are TRBV7-2 and TRBJ2-3; the D gene is possibly TRBD1 (7 bases). The CDR3 totals 15 residues. With 4 bases removed from V and 3 bases from J, the gap between germline ends came to 14 bases. Per the germline V gene, CDR1 is SGHTA and CDR2 is FQGNSA. The CDR3 protein is CASSSQGTPTDTQYF. DNA for the CDR3: TGTGCCAGCAGCTCACAGGGGACTCCGACAGATACGCAGTATTTT.

V gene TRBV5-1 combines with J gene TRBJ2-1; TRBD2 agrees at 7 bases. V gave up 4 bases and J gave up 5 bases; unmatched junction bases: 9. Per germline, CDR1 SGHRS and CDR2 YFSETQ. The CDR3 contains 15 residues. The CDR3 sequence: CASSPARLANNEQFF. The CDR3 nucleotides read TGCGCCAGCAGCCCCGCGAGACTAGCAAACAATGAGCAGTTCTTC.

The CDR3 is CASSLSPGQGSGVAFF. In DNA, the CDR3 is TGTGCCAGCAGTTTATCCCCTGGACAGGGTTCGGGTGTGGCTTTCTTT. The V gene is TRBV28, the J gene TRBJ1-1, with TRBD1 identical over 8 bases. CDR3 length: 16 residues. With 1 base clipped from V and 11 bases from J, the junction kept 15 bases outside the gene matches. The germline V gene has CDR1 MDHEN and CDR2 SYDVKM.

J is TRBJ1-4 and V is TRBV9; D unresolved. V was shortened by 0 bases and J by 7 bases, with 4 bases between the two germline ends. The V gene's germline CDR1 is SGDLS and CDR2 YYNGEE. There are 12 residues in the CDR3. In nucleotides, the CDR3 is TGTGCCAGCAGCGTAGACGGTGAAAAACTGTTTTTT. Translated, it gives CASSVDGEKLFF.

In its sample, this clone was seen a few times. The J gene is TRBJ2-1, the V gene TRBV5-6, with TRBD2 matching over 11 bases. This CDR3 is built from 15 residues. Germline assignment: CDR1 SGHDT and CDR2 YYEEEE. The trim removed 3 bases at V and 5 bases at J, leaving 4 bases unmatched. For the CDR3, the DNA is TGTGCCAGCAGCTCACTAGCGGGAGCGAACAATGAGCAGTTCTTC. Translating it yields CASSSLAGANNEQFF.